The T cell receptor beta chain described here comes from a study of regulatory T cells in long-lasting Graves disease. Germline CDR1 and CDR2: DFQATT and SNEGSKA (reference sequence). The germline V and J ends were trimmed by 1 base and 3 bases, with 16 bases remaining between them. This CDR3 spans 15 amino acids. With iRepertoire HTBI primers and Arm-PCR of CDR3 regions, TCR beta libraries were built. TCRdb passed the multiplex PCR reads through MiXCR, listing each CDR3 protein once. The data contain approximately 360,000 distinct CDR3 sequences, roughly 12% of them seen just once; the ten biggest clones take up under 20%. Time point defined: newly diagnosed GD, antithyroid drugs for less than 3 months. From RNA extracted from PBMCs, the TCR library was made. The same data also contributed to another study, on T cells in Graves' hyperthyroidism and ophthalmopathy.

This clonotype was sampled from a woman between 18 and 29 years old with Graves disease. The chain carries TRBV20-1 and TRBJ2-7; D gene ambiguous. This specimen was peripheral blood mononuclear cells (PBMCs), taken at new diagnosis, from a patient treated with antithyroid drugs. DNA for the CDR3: TGCAGTGCTAGAGTCGCAGAAGGAGCAAGCTACGAGCAGTACTTC. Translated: CSARVAEGASYEQYF.